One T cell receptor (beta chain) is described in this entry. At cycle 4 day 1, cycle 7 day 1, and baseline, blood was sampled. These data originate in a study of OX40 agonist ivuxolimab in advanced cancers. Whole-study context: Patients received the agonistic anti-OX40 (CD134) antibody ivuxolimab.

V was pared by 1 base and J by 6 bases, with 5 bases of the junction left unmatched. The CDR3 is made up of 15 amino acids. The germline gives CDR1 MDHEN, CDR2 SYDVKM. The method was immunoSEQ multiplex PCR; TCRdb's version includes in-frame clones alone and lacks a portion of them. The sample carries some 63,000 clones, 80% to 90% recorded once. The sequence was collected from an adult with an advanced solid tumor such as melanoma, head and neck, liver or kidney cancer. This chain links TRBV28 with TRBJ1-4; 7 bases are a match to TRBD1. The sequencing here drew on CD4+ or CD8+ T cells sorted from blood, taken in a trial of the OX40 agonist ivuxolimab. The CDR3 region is CASSLLGGKYEKLFF. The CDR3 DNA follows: TGTGCCAGCAGTTTATTAGGGGGCAAGTATGAAAAACTGTTTTTT.